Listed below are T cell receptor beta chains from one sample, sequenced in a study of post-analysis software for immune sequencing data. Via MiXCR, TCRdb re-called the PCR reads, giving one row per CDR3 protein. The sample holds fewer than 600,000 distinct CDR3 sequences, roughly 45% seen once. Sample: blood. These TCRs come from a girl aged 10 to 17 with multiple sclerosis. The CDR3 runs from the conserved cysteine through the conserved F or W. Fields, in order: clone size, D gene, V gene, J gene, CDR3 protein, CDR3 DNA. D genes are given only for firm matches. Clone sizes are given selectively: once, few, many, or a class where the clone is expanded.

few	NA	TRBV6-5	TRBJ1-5	CASSNVGGHQPQHF	TGTGCCAGCTCTAACGTGGGGGGTCATCAGCCCCAGCATTTT
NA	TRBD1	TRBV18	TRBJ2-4	CASSPGQVEAKNIQYF	TGTGCCAGCTCACCTGGACAGGTGGAAGCCAAAAACATTCAGTACTTC
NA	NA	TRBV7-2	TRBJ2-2	CASSLRDLTNTGELFF	TGTGCCAGCAGCCTACGGGACCTAACGAACACCGGGGAGCTGTTTTTT
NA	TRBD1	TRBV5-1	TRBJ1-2	CASSVDRPGYGYTF	TGCGCCAGCAGCGTGGACAGGCCAGGATATGGCTACACCTTC
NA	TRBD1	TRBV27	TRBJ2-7	CASSADRAYEQYF	TGTGCCAGCAGTGCGGACAGGGCCTACGAGCAGTACTTC
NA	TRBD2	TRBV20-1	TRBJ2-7	CSACLAARGEQYF	TGCAGTGCCTGCCTAGCGGCACGTGGGGAGCAGTACTTC
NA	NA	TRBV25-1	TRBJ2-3	CASSERVGSDTQYF	TGTGCCAGCAGTGAAAGGGTTGGATCAGATACGCAGTATTTT
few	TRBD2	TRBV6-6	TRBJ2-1	CASGGPLAGYNEQFF	TGTGCCAGCGGGGGGCCACTAGCGGGGTACAATGAGCAGTTCTTC
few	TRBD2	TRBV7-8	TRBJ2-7	CASSQLAVTYEQYF	TGTGCCAGCAGCCAACTAGCGGTAACTTACGAGCAGTACTTC
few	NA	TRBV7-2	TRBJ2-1	CASGSDGSSYNEQFF	TGTGCCAGCGGGTCCGACGGTAGCTCCTACAATGAGCAGTTCTTC
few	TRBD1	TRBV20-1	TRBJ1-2	CSAWTGMNYGYTF	TGCAGTGCCTGGACAGGGATGAACTATGGCTACACCTTC
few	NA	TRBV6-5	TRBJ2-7	CASSDGTAASYEQYF	TGTGCCAGCAGTGACGGGACGGCCGCCTCCTACGAGCAGTACTTC
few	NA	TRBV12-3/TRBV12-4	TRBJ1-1	CASSTGLPNTEAFF	TGTGCCAGCAGTACAGGGCTACCGAACACTGAAGCTTTCTTT
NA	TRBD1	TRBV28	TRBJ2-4	CASSPSGQGENIQYF	TGTGCCAGCAGTCCCTCGGGACAGGGTGAAAACATTCAGTACTTC
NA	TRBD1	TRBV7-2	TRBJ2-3	CASSLRQGFATDTQYF	TGTGCCAGCAGCTTGCGACAGGGATTCGCCACAGATACGCAGTATTTT
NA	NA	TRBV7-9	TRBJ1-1	CASRPRQDGTEAFF	TGTGCCAGCAGACCTAGACAGGACGGCACTGAAGCTTTCTTT
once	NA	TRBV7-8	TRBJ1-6	CASSLALREKGSPLHF	TGTGCCAGCAGCTTAGCGCTTAGGGAAAAGGGCTCACCCCTCCACTTT
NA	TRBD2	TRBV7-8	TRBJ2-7	CASSPKLAGVPYEQYF	TGTGCCAGCAGCCCCAAACTAGCGGGAGTCCCCTACGAGCAGTACTTC
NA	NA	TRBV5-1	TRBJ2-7	CASSSGVSSHEQYF	TGCGCCAGCAGCTCCGGGGTTTCCTCCCACGAGCAGTACTTC
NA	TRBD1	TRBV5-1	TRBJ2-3	CASSRTGTSTDTQYF	TGTGCCAGCAGCCGGACAGGGACTAGCACAGATACGCAGTATTTT
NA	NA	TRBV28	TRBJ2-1	CASSTHTGNGEQFF	TGTGCCAGCAGTACCCACACAGGGAACGGTGAGCAGTTCTTC